This paragraph covers one T cell receptor beta chain sequence. The data belong to a study of blood T cell repertoires in COVID-19. This CDR3 has 15 residues. The V gene's germline CDR1 is LGHNA and CDR2 YSLEER. V lost 3 bases and J lost 7; bases outside the gene matches: 6. Authors' processing steps: From reference gene primer amplification, estimates of nucleated cell counts were derived. The table came from immunoSEQ multiplex PCR; TCRdb's copy has only in-frame clones and leaves some out. The D gene and trimming were derived from the DNA, and the V and J assignments and clone size from that table. The table records around 58,000 clones, 85% of them present only once.

The sample consisted of peripheral blood. J is TRBJ1-4 and V is TRBV4-3; 9 nucleotides match TRBD1. This receptor was obtained from a human donor in a cohort sampled during active COVID-19. The CDR3 reads CASSHSTGGVEKLFF. CDR3 in DNA: TGCGCCAGCAGCCATTCAACAGGGGGCGTTGAAAAACTGTTTTTT.